This T cell receptor beta chain is drawn from a study of blood T cell repertoires in COVID-19. On the study more broadly: The United States, Italy and Spain provided the acute and convalescent COVID-19 samples. T cells, B-cell-depleted T cells, or PBMCs supplied cDNA or gDNA.

Methods used by the authors: Nucleated cell number was recorded as an estimate derived from reference gene primer amplification. TCRdb's table, derived via immunoSEQ multiplex PCR, lists solely in-frame clones and lacks some. V, J and clone size are those of that table, while D and trimming were read from the DNA. The sample shows approximately 100,000 clones, roughly 84% of them seen only once. Germline CDR1 reads MNHEY; CDR2 reads SMNVEV (reference sequence). The CDR3 runs to 14 residues. Trimming removed 3 bases at V and 4 bases at J, with 10 bases between. Sequencing input: peripheral blood. The clonotype originates from a human donor in a cohort sampled during active COVID-19. This rearrangement joins TRBV27 to TRBJ2-1; tentatively, D is TRBD2 (5 bases). CDR3 in DNA: TGTGCCAGCAGTTTGAGCGGAAAGTACAATGAGCAGTTCTTC. Its protein product is CASSLSGKYNEQFF.